Listed below are T cell receptor beta chains from one sample, sequenced in a study of technical replicates of blood from a handful of donors. Generated by immunoSEQ multiplex PCR, the TCRdb table keeps only in-frame clones and is missing some. The table includes 13,000 to 15,000 clones, 85% detected once. The sequenced material came from PBMCs. The receptor source for this set is a human donor in good health. CDR3s include the opening cysteine and the closing phenylalanine or tryptophan. The order of the fields is V gene, J gene, clone size, D gene, CDR3 protein, CDR3 DNA. The D gene is left open where the match is weak. Not all rows give a size; the values are once, few, many and, for expanded clones, a class.

TRBV9	TRBJ2-7	NA	TRBD1	CASSGGQGALIEQYF	TGTGCCAGCAGCGGCGGACAGGGGGCGTTAATCGAGCAGTACTTC
TRBV27	TRBJ1-2	NA	TRBD1	CASSLIRDSYGYTF	TGTGCCAGCAGCCTCATCCGGGACAGCTATGGCTACACCTTC
TRBV5-1	TRBJ2-1	NA	TRBD2	CASSLAPDLAGRQFF	TGCGCCAGCAGCTTGGCCCCAGATTTAGCGGGAAGGCAGTTCTTC
TRBV19	TRBJ2-3	once	NA	CASRERNPDTQYF	TGTGCCAGTAGGGAGCGAAACCCAGATACGCAGTATTTT
TRBV27	TRBJ2-5	NA	TRBD2	CASSLGTSKETQYF	TGTGCCAGCAGTTTAGGGACTAGCAAAGAGACCCAGTACTTC
TRBV4-1	TRBJ2-3	NA	NA	CASSQDRGLQTQYF	TGCGCCAGCAGCCAAGATCGGGGACTTCAGACGCAGTATTTT
TRBV27	TRBJ2-2	NA	TRBD1	CASSFWDRVDTGELFF	TGTGCCAGCAGTTTCTGGGACAGGGTCGACACCGGGGAGCTGTTTTTT
TRBV25-1	TRBJ2-3	NA	TRBD1	CASRAQGGDTQYF	TGTGCCAGCAGGGCACAGGGGGGAGATACGCAGTATTTT
TRBV7-2	TRBJ1-2	once	NA	CASSPRPGAYGYTF	TGTGCCAGCAGCCCACGCCCTGGGGCCTATGGCTACACCTTC
TRBV15	TRBJ2-1	once	TRBD2	CATSRSRGGSHYNEQFF	TGTGCCACCAGCAGATCCCGGGGCGGGAGTCACTACAATGAGCAGTTCTTC
TRBV9	TRBJ2-2	once	NA	CASSVRGSDTGELFF	TGTGCCAGCAGCGTCAGGGGATCGGACACCGGGGAGCTGTTTTTT
TRBV6-4	TRBJ2-1	NA	TRBD2	CASSERSGTSGRAPPNEQFF	TGTGCCAGCAGTGAGAGGAGTGGGACTAGCGGGAGGGCTCCCCCCAATGAGCAGTTCTTC